These T cell receptor beta chains were read from a single sample in a study of T cell repertoires in cytomegalovirus infection. In TCRdb, the reads were re-called with MiXCR into one record per CDR3 protein. The data show approximately 180,000 distinct CDR3 sequences, about 21% seen once. The specimen sequenced was PBMCs. These receptors came from a human donor in good health (CMV status not recorded). Some clones in this sample may be carry-over from other donors' samples. Both conserved end residues are part of each CDR3. The order of the fields is clone size, V gene, D gene, CDR3 protein. D genes are given only for firm matches. Part of the rows lack a size; the others show once, few, many or a class for expanded clones.

>few|TRBV11-2|TRBD2
CASSLVAAGGLPYNEQFF
>few|TRBV7-6|TRBD2
CASSSTHGRAGMAQYF
>many|TRBV7-2|TRBD1
CASSSNRGQETQYF
>few|TRBV6-1|TRBD2
CASSERKAGGRETQYF
>many|TRBV7-2|NA
CASSAGVSSNEQFF
>NA|TRBV6-1|NA
CASSYGPAYEQYF
>NA|TRBV6-6|NA
CASRDSGVGDTQYF
>few|TRBV9|TRBD2
CASSGAGAGVLETQYF
>once|TRBV12-3/TRBV12-4|NA
CASSLGVSPNQPQHF
>few|TRBV10-2|NA
CASSESETQYF
>NA|TRBV19|NA
CASSIDVIDAYEQYF
>few|TRBV12-3/TRBV12-4|NA
CASSFGQGGGYTF
>NA|TRBV5-4|NA
CASSLVSNNEQFF
>many|TRBV7-9|NA
CASSPTSSEQFF
>many|TRBV28|NA
CASTYLLRGAEGNQPQHF
>few|TRBV29-1|NA
CSVEDRRASVTTDTQYF
>few|TRBV23-1|TRBD1
CASSQSVRGRDNEQFF
>many|TRBV4-3|NA
CASSQELLPGTGRRAGVSNEQFF
>NA|TRBV11-2|NA
CASSSVAKETQYF
>NA|TRBV24-1|NA
CATSELTGPYNEQFF
>NA|TRBV5-6|TRBD1
CASSWTGALYTGELFF
>few|TRBV19|NA
CATGKAGASNQPQHF
>NA|TRBV24-1|TRBD2
CATSVLAGVTDTQYF
>few|TRBV27|TRBD2
CASSLFQAGGLNEQFF
>few|TRBV14|TRBD1
CASSPYPGQGFHTQYF
>many|TRBV7-6|NA
CASSLGPTPQETQYF
>many|TRBV7-8|TRBD1
CASSLGTGNKPYEQYF
>NA|TRBV5-1|NA
CASRGSGDTQYF
>NA|TRBV9|TRBD1
CASSVAGTGREKLFF
>NA|TRBV15|NA
CATSRETRTQYF
>NA|TRBV6-4|NA
CASSEDRTTNEKLFF
>few|TRBV5-8|TRBD2
CASNPGLAKNIQYF
>few|TRBV4-2|NA
CASSQDEVGETQYF
>NA|TRBV19|NA
CASSITGSTGELFF
>NA|TRBV7-9|NA
CASSSSATELGNTIYF
>NA|TRBV20-1|TRBD2
CSAQTSGGRYNEQFF
>many|TRBV7-8|NA
CASSPRVGEGTEAFF
>NA|TRBV20-1|TRBD1
CSARSRGQGQPQHF
>NA|TRBV20-1|TRBD2
CSASRTSAGGGTQYF
>NA|TRBV10-3|NA
CAISESMVSSNQPQHF
>NA|TRBV14|NA
CASSQDQGYGELFF
>NA|TRBV7-8|NA
CASSGTPEQYF
>few|TRBV25-1|NA
CASSPLDPWGSQETQYF
>few|TRBV12-5|NA
CASGLSRYTEAFF
>many|TRBV12-3/TRBV12-4|NA
CASSLTFLVGNNEQFF
>many|TRBV27|NA
CASSLDYLAYNEQFF
>many|TRBV7-2|NA
CASSLATSSYEQYF
>few|TRBV18|NA
CASSPDGINQPQHF
>few|TRBV7-2|NA
CASSLTQGSAQPQHF
>many|TRBV7-9|TRBD1
CASSFDRDNSPLHF
>few|TRBV5-4|TRBD1
CASSPGTGKVNEQFF
>few|TRBV5-6|NA
CASSSLGGGSYEQYF